A single TCR beta chain is shown here with its context. This clonotype was seen many times. Its antigen target is currently unknown. One base away there is no much larger clone; base qualities are not given. These data originate in a study of T cells in Graves' hyperthyroidism and ophthalmopathy (dated by TCRdb to the late 2010s). Some background on the complete study: Peripheral blood samples were taken at initial diagnosis, before any treatment was given. A discovery cohort of around 100 patients, about 40 with Graves' ophthalmopathy and about 60 with stable Graves' hyperthyroidism, was used to find distinguishing TCR V-J signatures. Prospective prediction of ophthalmopathy was tested in an independent validation cohort consisting of some 18 hyperthyroidism patients and around 17 patients who later progressed to ophthalmopathy. The approximately 100 discovery patients were randomly divided into training and test sets at a 7:3 ratio. The study also compared thyroid tissue and blood T-cell repertoires from 5 to 7 Graves' hyperthyroidism patients. Following sampling, methimazole starting at 30 mg daily was given to hyperthyroidism patients, and high-dose intravenous methylprednisolone was given to ophthalmopathy patients. The paper describes TCR Vbeta CDR3 sequencing of 140 or so peripheral blood samples, made up of some 40 ophthalmopathy patients, 70 to 80 hyperthyroidism patients and 17 progressor patients. Overall study results and their limits: During validation, the model predicted progression to ophthalmopathy a median of about 5.9 months ahead of onset, with more than 55% sensitivity and around 72% specificity. No statistical method was used to set the sample size in advance, and investigators knew the group allocation. Most expanded thyroid clonotypes (frequency above 0.001) were also detected in blood, a finding suggesting that blood repertoires may reflect thyroid immune responses. A 13 V-J signature model separated ophthalmopathy from stable hyperthyroidism, with about 90% sensitivity and 81.08% specificity in cross-validation and 80%/75% in testing.

TCR beta CDR3 regions were amplified from RNA transcripts. The first round of RT-PCR for the TCR CDR3 was performed with the HTBI primer set and the Qiagen OneStep RT-PCR kit. Libraries were constructed in a second round of multiplex PCR, after which size selection and purification were performed. Paired-end sequencing of the libraries was performed with 100 bp reads on an Illumina HiSeq2000. As for the original processing: SOAPnuke was used to process the raw data, with reads discarded if the reads contained adapters or uncalled bases, had a mean Phred below 15, or lacked an exact constant-primer or identifier match. High-quality paired reads were merged with COPE v1.2.5, and unique nucleotide sequences were defined as clonotypes. Clonotypes were aligned to IMGT TRBV, TRBD and TRBJ reference segments using MiTCR v1.1. Only V-J combinations with frequency above 0.0001, covering 98% to 99.2% of repertoires, were analysed. The TCS score was defined as F50 (clonal expansion) divided by E x V (chaos), with BLOSUM62-based TCRdist calculated between CDR3 peptides within each V-J. Welch's t-statistics and random forest reduced 500 to 550 V-J features to roughly 13, which were used in a naive Bayes classifier (R e1071). The public reads were reprocessed in TCRdb via fastp at Q25 and MiXCR, keeping in-frame beta chains. CDR3 protein duplicates are merged, each entry listing the most common genes and DNA. None of the V and J calls come from the authors' own analysis; TCRdb made them. The sample table records 640,000 or so distinct CDR3 sequences; 14% of these occur just once. Around 7% of the sample is held by the ten biggest clonotypes.

Moderately to severely active disease, a Clinical Activity Score of at least 3, a NOSPECS grade of at least 4, and a duration under 3 months were present in ophthalmopathy patients. Exclusion was applied to patients with uncontrolled infections, other autoimmune diseases, pregnancy or lactation. Diagnoses were established on the basis of clinical symptoms, serum thyroxine and TRAb, thyroid ultrasound, and orbital computed tomography. Ficoll-Paque density gradient centrifugation was used to isolate PBMCs from 8.5 to 10 ml of fresh peripheral blood. Total RNA was extracted with Trizol reagent, and quality was checked on an Agilent 2100 Bioanalyzer. CDR1 KGHSH and CDR2 LQKENI are derived from the germline V gene. The V end gives up 3 bases and the J end 2 bases, leaving 4 bases in the junction not matched to a gene. The CDR3 numbers 14 residues from cysteine through phenylalanine. Only the CDR3 DNA is retained, 42 bases long and in frame from the first base.

Sequenced input: blood. The chain is made from TRBV18 and TRBJ2-7; the junction holds 7 bases that match TRBD1. This TCR derives from a young woman with Graves' ophthalmopathy. The CDR3 loop reads CASSPGQLAYEQYF. The DNA sequence is given as TGTGCCAGCTCACCGGGACAGTTAGCCTACGAGCAGTACTTC.